A single sample is the source of the 15 T cell receptor beta chains below, sequenced in a study of T cell responses to AZD1222 COVID-19 vaccine. Assay used: immunoSEQ multiplex PCR; TCRdb lists only in-frame clones, some missing. The profile shows 66,000 or so clones, less than 90% of them singletons. The sequencing used peripheral blood, collected on day 0 of AZD1222 vaccination. These receptor sequences come from an adult in good health.

This chain connects TRBV29-1 to TRBJ2-7; TRBD1 matches 9 bases. V was clipped by 6 bases and J by 0 bases; unmatched bases: 12. CDR1 and CDR2 from the germline V gene are SQVTM and ANQGSEA. This CDR3 comprises 16 residues. Here the CDR3 DNA reads TGCAGCGTGACCTTCGGGGGACAGGGCGCCTCCTACGAGCAGTACTTC. Translation: CSVTFGGQGASYEQYF.

This sequence joins TRBV5-4 and TRBJ2-3; D is ambiguous. The CDR3 covers 14 residues. V lost 3 bases and J lost 4, with 12 bases in between. The germline V gene encodes CDR1 SGHNT and CDR2 YYREEE (reference sequence). CDR3 sequence: CASSSEFEADTQYF. In DNA, the CDR3 is TGTGCCAGCAGCTCGGAGTTTGAGGCAGATACGCAGTATTTT.

The chain employs TRBV3-1 (or the pseudogene TRBV3-2) and TRBJ2-3; no clear D. The CDR3 is 12 amino acids. V lost 7 bases, J lost 6 bases, and 11 bases lay in between. The germline V gene encodes CDR1 LGHDT and CDR2 YNNKEL (reference sequence). This CDR3 reads CASKSRADTQYF. DNA for the CDR3: TGTGCCAGCAAATCTCGGGCGGATACGCAGTATTTT.

This chain uses TRBV3-1 (or the pseudogene TRBV3-2) with TRBJ1-1; tentatively, D is TRBD1 (5 bases). The CDR3 spans 14 residues. Deletions cut 2 bases from V and 1 base from J, with 8 bases between. Looked up from germline, CDR1 is LGHDT and CDR2 is YNNKEL (reference sequence). The CDR3 is CASSQQGWNTEAFF. The CDR3 nucleotides read TGTGCCAGCAGCCAACAGGGATGGAACACTGAAGCTTTCTTT.

The chain carries TRBV6-5 and TRBJ1-2; 9 bases fit TRBD1. V lost 5 bases and J lost 3; bases outside the gene matches: 4. The length of the CDR3 is 14 residues. CDR1 is MNHEY and CDR2 is SVGAGI in the germline V gene. CDR3 nucleotide sequence: TGTGCCAGCAGTCGGGACAGGGTTTACTATGGCTACACCTTC. It yields the protein CASSRDRVYYGYTF.

The gene calls are TRBV6-2 or TRBV6-3 and TRBJ1-2; D uncertain. The germline V gene has CDR1 MNHEY and CDR2 SVGEGT. The CDR3 length is 14 residues. Trimming stripped 3 bases from V and 8 bases from J, with 16 bases between. CDR3 residues: CASSYRMQQDGYTF. CDR3 nucleotides: TGTGCCAGCAGTTATCGAATGCAGCAAGACGGCTACACCTTC.

The chain joins TRBV11-2 to TRBJ2-7; D is ambiguous. The germline V gene encodes CDR1 SGHAT and CDR2 FQNNGV. Trimming left V 0 bases short and J 3 bases short, with 12 bases between. The CDR3 runs 15 residues. The CDR3 sequence is CASSLDLGNYYEQYF. CDR3 nucleotide sequence: TGTGCCAGCAGCTTAGATTTGGGGAACTACTACGAGCAGTACTTC.

The chain uses TRBV12-5 and TRBJ1-6; D gene uncertain. Germline lookup yields CDR1 LGHNT and CDR2 FRNRAP. The ends were cut back, 0 bases at V and 9 bases at J, with 21 bases in the middle. The CDR3 is 18 amino acids. The CDR3 coding sequence is TGTGCTAGTGGTTTGGTACCGGAAGGTTCTTATTATGGTTCACCCCTCCACTTT. Translated, it gives CASGLVPEGSYYGSPLHF.

The J gene is TRBJ1-1, the V gene TRBV6-5; a weak D match, TRBD1 (6 bases). Germline CDR1 is MNHEY and CDR2 is SVGAGI. Trimming pared 3 bases from V and 1 base from J, leaving 15 bases between. The CDR3 runs to 16 residues. The CDR3 DNA reads TGTGCCAGCAGTTATATAACAGGGTCCTCGAACACTGAAGCTTTCTTT. Translated, it gives CASSYITGSSNTEAFF.

The rearrangement uses TRBV27 and TRBJ1-2, with a weak D call TRBD1 (6 bases). Germline loops: CDR1 MNHEY, CDR2 SMNVEV (reference sequence). This CDR3 has 13 residues. Trimming shortened V by 4 bases and J by 3 bases, and 9 bases separated the two germline ends. The CDR3 bases are TGTGCCAGCAGTTGGGGGCAGGACTATGGCTACACCTTC. It is translated as CASSWGQDYGYTF.

The chain has TRBV3-1 (or the pseudogene TRBV3-2) and TRBJ1-6, with D possibly matching TRBD1 (5 bases). V lost 4 bases, J lost 2 bases, and 9 bases lay in between. Germline CDR1 and CDR2: LGHDT and YNNKEL (reference sequence). The CDR3 has 15 amino acids. The CDR3 DNA is TGTGCCAGCAGCCCCCCGGGGGCCTATAATTCACCCCTCCACTTT. It encodes CASSPPGAYNSPLHF.

The J gene is TRBJ1-2, the V gene TRBV18; D unresolved. This CDR3 spans 14 amino acids. Trimming took 1 base from V and 0 from J, leaving 6 bases between them. Germline lookup yields CDR1 KGHSH and CDR2 LQKENI. CDR3 sequence reads: CASSPQPTNYGYTF. DNA for the CDR3: TGTGCCAGCTCACCACAGCCTACTAACTATGGCTACACCTTC.

The rearrangement links TRBV19 to TRBJ1-1, with 7 bases lining up with TRBD1. J gave up 4 bases and V 3 bases, and 5 bases lay outside the gene matches. Germline V gene sequence: CDR1 LNHDA, CDR2 SQIVND (reference sequence). CDR3 length: 14 amino acids. The CDR3 sequence is CASSIGTVFTEAFF. The CDR3 coding sequence is TGTGCCAGTAGTATCGGGACAGTTTTCACTGAAGCTTTCTTT.

The chain carries TRBV2 and TRBJ2-1, with 13 positions matching TRBD2. With V trimmed by 6 bases and J by 10 bases, 9 bases remained unmatched. Germline V CDR1 and CDR2: SNHLY, FYNNEI. The CDR3 loop spans 15 amino acids. CDR3 DNA sequence: TGTGCCAGCAGGACGGGACTAGCGGGGACGTTAGAGCAGTTCTTC. As protein: CASRTGLAGTLEQFF.

The rearrangement uses TRBV28 and TRBJ2-1; possible D gene TRBD2, 5 bases. V lost 2 bases and J lost 6, with 14 bases in between. This CDR3 has 15 residues. The germline V gene encodes CDR1 MDHEN and CDR2 SYDVKM. For the CDR3, the DNA is TGTGCCAGCAGTTTAATCGGGCTAGCCGCCAATGAGCAGTTCTTC. Its protein is CASSLIGLAANEQFF.